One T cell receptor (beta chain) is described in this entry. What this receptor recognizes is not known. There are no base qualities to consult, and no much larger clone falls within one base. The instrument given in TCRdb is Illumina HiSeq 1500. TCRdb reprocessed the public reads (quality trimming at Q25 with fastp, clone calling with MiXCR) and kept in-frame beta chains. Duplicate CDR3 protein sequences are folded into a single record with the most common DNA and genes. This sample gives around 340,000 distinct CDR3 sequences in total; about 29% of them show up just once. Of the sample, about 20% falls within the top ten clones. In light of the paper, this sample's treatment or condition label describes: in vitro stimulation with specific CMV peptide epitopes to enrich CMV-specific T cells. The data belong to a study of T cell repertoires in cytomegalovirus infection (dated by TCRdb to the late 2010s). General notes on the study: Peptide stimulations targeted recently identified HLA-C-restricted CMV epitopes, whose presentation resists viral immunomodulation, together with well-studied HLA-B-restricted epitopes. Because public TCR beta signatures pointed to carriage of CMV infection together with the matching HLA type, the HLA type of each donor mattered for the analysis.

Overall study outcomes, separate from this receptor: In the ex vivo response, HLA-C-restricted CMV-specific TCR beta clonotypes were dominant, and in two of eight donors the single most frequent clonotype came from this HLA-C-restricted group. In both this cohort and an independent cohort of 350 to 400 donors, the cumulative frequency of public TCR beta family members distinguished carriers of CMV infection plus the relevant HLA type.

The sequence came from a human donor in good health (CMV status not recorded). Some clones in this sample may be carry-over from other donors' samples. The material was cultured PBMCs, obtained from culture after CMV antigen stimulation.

This receptor has the CDR3 CASSQGPRGPRASYEQYF. The bases read TGTGCCAGCAGCCAAGGTCCGAGGGGGCCCCGCGCCTCCTACGAGCAGTACTTC. The chain was built from TRBV14 and TRBJ2-7, with 7 central nucleotides matching TRBD1. Relative to germline, V is missing 1 base and J is missing 0 bases, with 12 bases of the junction outside any gene match. The CDR3 goes from the cysteine to the phenylalanine over 18 residues. Only CDR3 DNA is held: 54 bases, read in frame from base 1. CDR1 and CDR2 are drawn from the germline V gene: SGHDN, FVKESK.